Shown below are 13 T cell receptor beta chains from a single sample sequenced in a study of shared clonotypes between healthy human individuals. Assay used: immunoSEQ multiplex PCR; TCRdb lists only in-frame clones, some missing. Seen here are over a million clones, approximately 80% observed once, and the top ten hold around 0.6%. The material sequenced was memory CD4+ T cells from PBMCs. Subset denoted: CD45RA-negative fraction. The receptors originated from a young man in good health. Some clones in this sample may be carry-over from other donors' samples.

This clone occurred a few times. The chain recombines TRBV4-3 with TRBJ1-2; D is ambiguous. V gave up 2 bases and J gave up 6 bases, with 16 bases separating them. This CDR3 comprises 15 residues. Germline CDR1 and CDR2: LGHNA and YSLEER. The CDR3 loop reads CASSQTNQEVHGYTF. CDR3 bases: TGCGCCAGCAGCCAAACTAACCAGGAGGTACATGGCTACACCTTC.

The chain links TRBV7-9 to TRBJ2-7; D ambiguous. The V end was cut by 5 bases, the J end by 2 bases, with 13 bases between. The CDR3 has 14 residues. The germline gives CDR1 SEHNR, CDR2 FQNEAQ (reference sequence). CDR3 loop: CASSQNNNPYEQYF. In DNA form, the CDR3 reads TGTGCCAGCAGCCAAAACAACAATCCCTACGAGCAGTACTTC.

V is TRBV10-3 and J is TRBJ2-3; 12 bases line up with TRBD1. In germline, CDR1 is ENHRY, CDR2 SYGVKD. V was pared by 6 bases and J by 5 bases, with 3 bases of the junction left unmatched. This CDR3 is 14 amino acids long. CDR3 coding DNA: TGTGCCATCAGGGGACAGGGGGCAAGAGATACGCAGTATTTT. Translated, it gives CAIRGQGARDTQYF.

This sequence joins TRBV15 and TRBJ2-7; D gene uncertain. CDR3 length: 15 residues. Germline CDR1 and CDR2: LNHNV and YYDKDF (reference sequence). Trimming left V 3 bases short and J 0 bases short, with 12 bases between. The CDR3 spells CATSRDRPDSYEQYF. The DNA for the CDR3 is TGTGCCACCAGCAGGGATAGACCGGACTCCTACGAGCAGTACTTC. Supplemented by reference TRBV15 and TRBJ2-7, the full variable domain reads DAMVIQNPRYQVTQFGKPVTLSCSQTLNHNVMYWYQQKSSQAPKLLFHYYDKDFNNEADTPDNFQSRRPNTSFCFLDIRSPGLGDTAMYLCATSRDRPDSYEQYFGPGTRLTVT.

The V call is TRBV30, the J call TRBJ2-7, with 7 bases lining up with TRBD2. The germline V gene has CDR1 GTSNPN and CDR2 SVGIG (reference sequence). The V and J ends lost 0 bases and 5 bases, in that order; junction bases with no gene match: 7. This CDR3 spans 14 amino acids. CDR3 bases: TGTGCCTGGAGTGTTGGGGGGAGGGTCCACGAGCAGTACTTC. It encodes CAWSVGGRVHEQYF.

This clone was observed a few times. J is TRBJ2-5 and V is TRBV7-2, with TRBD2 matching over 7 bases. This CDR3 has 15 residues. From germline, CDR1 is SGHTA and CDR2 FQGNSA. V dropped 2 bases and J dropped 2; count of bases not matched to a gene: 5. CDR3 nucleotide sequence: TGTGCCAGCAGCTTACGGGGTAGCGGGCAAGAGACCCAGTACTTC. This translates into CASSLRGSGQETQYF.

The sample holds one count of this clone. The V gene is TRBV29-1, the J gene TRBJ2-4; TRBD2 is a possible D gene (6 bases). Germline CDR1 is SQVTM and CDR2 is ANQGSEA. V was pared by 4 bases and J by 8 bases, with 15 bases between. CDR3 length: 13 residues. Here the CDR3 reads CSVAEVPGDIQYF. The CDR3 DNA sequence: TGCAGCGTTGCGGAGGTCCCGGGAGACATTCAGTACTTC.

This rearrangement joins TRBV18 to TRBJ2-3; no definite D call. Germline CDR1 is KGHSH and CDR2 is LQKENI. Trimming removed 5 bases at V and 0 bases at J, with 6 bases between. The CDR3 spans 13 residues. The CDR3 DNA is TGTGCCAGCTCAGAACAAAGCACAGATACGCAGTATTTT. This encodes CASSEQSTDTQYF.

The chain links TRBV6-1 to TRBJ1-3; TRBD1 is a possible D gene (6 bases). Trimming cost V 4 bases and J 4 bases, with 14 bases left between them. The germline CDR1 and CDR2 sequences are MNHNS and SASEGT. There are 15 residues in the CDR3. The CDR3 DNA reads TGTGCCAGCAGTGTCCTCAGGGGTCTCGGAAACACCATATATTTT. This gives the protein CASSVLRGLGNTIYF.

The chain has TRBV6-5 and TRBJ2-2, with TRBD1 as a possible D gene (6 bases). V was shortened by 2 bases and J by 4 bases, with 11 bases between the two germline ends. CDR3 length: 15 residues. Germline V gene sequence: CDR1 MNHEY, CDR2 SVGAGI. The CDR3 loop reads CASSYAGVGTGELFF. The CDR3 DNA is TGTGCCAGCAGTTACGCAGGGGTCGGCACCGGGGAGCTGTTTTTT.

Concerning this clone: This likely reflects a read error, since a far larger clone is one base away. This specimen includes other DNA sequences encoding the same CDR3. The chain couples TRBV5-4 to TRBJ2-3; 12 bases fit TRBD2. Germline lookup yields CDR1 SGHNT and CDR2 YYREEE (reference sequence). V shed 4 bases, J shed 0 bases, and the junction held 3 bases outside the gene matches. This CDR3 is 16 amino acids long. The CDR3 DNA reads as TGTGCCAGCAGCCAGGGACTAGCGGGTAGCACAGATACGCAGTATTTT. Translated: CASSQGLAGSTDTQYF.

This chain joins TRBV25-1 and TRBJ1-2; D remains unclear. The V end lost 3 bases, the J end lost 8 bases, and 7 bases lay between the germline ends. Per the germline V gene, CDR1 is MGHDK and CDR2 is SYGVNS. The CDR3 sequence is 11 residues long. CDR3 protein: CASSDGRGYTF. The CDR3 bases are TGTGCCAGCAGTGACGGGCGGGGCTACACCTTC.

The chain is built from TRBV6-5 and TRBJ2-7, with a possible D match to TRBD2 (6 bases). V was clipped by 6 bases and J by 2 bases, with 14 bases between them. The CDR3 loop spans 14 amino acids. The germline CDR1 and CDR2 sequences are MNHEY and SVGAGI. The CDR3 bases are TGTGCCAGCAGCCGCTCCCTAGCGACCTACGAGCAGTACTTC. Residues: CASSRSLATYEQYF.